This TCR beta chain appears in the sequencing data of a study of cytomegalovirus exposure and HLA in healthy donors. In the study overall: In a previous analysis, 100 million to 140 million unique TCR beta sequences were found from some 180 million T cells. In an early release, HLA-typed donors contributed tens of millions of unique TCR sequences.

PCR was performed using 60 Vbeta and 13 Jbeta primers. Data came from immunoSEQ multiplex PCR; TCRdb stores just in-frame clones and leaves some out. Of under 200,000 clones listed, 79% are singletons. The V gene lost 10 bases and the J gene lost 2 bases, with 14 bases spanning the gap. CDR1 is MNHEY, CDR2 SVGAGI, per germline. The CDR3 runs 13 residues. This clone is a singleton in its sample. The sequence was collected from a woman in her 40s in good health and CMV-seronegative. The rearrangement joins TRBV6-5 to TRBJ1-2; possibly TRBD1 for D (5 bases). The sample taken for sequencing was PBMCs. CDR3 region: CATLSDTNYGYTF. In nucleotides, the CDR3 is TGTGCCACCCTTTCGGACACAAACTATGGCTACACCTTC.